Detailed here is one T cell receptor beta chain. This specimen comes from a study of blood T cell repertoires in COVID-19. V lost 8 bases and J 3 bases, leaving 5 bases between the germline ends. The CDR3 is 10 amino acids. CDR1 is MNHEY, CDR2 SMNVEV, per germline (reference sequence). TCRdb's copy holds only in-frame clones and misses some; the assay was immunoSEQ multiplex PCR. This table has fewer than 250,000 clones, roughly nine tenths appearing once. The TCR was taken from a man in his sixties or seventies with acute or convalescent COVID-19. The sequenced sample consisted of peripheral blood. The chain combines TRBV27 with TRBJ2-7; D is unclear. CDR3 sequence (DNA): TGTGCCAGCTGCGACTACGAGCAGTACTTC. It specifies CASCDYEQYF.